This T cell receptor beta chain was recovered during a study of cytomegalovirus exposure and HLA in healthy donors. The PCR used 60 Vbeta and 13 Jbeta primers. TCRdb keeps only in-frame clones here, not all; method: immunoSEQ multiplex PCR. The sample lists about 160,000 clones, approximately 70% occurring once. The CDR3 extends over 15 amino acids. Germline CDR1 SGDLS, CDR2 YYNGEE. With 7 bases clipped from V and 4 bases from J, the junction kept 11 bases outside the gene matches. The chain recombines TRBV9 with TRBJ2-1, with TRBD1 matching 7 bases. The material sequenced was PBMCs. This sequence originates from a man aged 40-50 years in good health and CMV-seropositive. The CDR3 loop is CASSPSGTAYNEQFF. The CDR3 bases are TGTGCCAGCTCCCCCTCGGGGACAGCATACAATGAGCAGTTCTTC.